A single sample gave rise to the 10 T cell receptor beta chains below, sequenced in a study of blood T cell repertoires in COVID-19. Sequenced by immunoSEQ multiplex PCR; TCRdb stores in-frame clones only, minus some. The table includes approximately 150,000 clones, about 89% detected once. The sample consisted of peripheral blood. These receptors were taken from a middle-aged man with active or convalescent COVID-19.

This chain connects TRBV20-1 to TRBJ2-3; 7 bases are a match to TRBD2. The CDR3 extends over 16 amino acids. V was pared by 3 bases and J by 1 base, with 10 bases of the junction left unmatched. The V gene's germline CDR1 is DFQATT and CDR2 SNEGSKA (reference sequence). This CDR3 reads CSASRWGSGGTDTQYF. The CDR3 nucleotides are TGCAGTGCTAGTCGATGGGGCAGCGGGGGCACAGATACGCAGTATTTT.

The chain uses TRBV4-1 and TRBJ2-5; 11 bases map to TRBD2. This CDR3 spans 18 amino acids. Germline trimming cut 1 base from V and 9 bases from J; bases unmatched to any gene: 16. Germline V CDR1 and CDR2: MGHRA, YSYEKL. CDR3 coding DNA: TGCGCCAGCAGCCAAGTCGTATTTAGCGGGAGGGCCGAGGGGGCCCAGTACTTC. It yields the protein CASSQVVFSGRAEGAQYF.

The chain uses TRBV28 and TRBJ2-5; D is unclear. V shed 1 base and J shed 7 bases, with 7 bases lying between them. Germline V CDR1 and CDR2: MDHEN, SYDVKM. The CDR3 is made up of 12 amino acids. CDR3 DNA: TGTGCCAGCAGTTTATTCGGTCGGACCCAGTACTTC. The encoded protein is CASSLFGRTQYF. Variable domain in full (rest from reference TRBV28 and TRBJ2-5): DVKVTQSSRYLVKRTGEKVFLECVQDMDHENMFWYRQDPGLGLRLIYFSYDVKMKEKGDIPEGYSVSREKKERFSLILESASTNQTSMYLCASSLFGRTQYFGPGTRLLVL.

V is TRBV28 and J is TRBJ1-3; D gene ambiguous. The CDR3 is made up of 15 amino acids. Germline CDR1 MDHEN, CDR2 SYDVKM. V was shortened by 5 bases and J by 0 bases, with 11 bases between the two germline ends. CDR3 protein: CASSQVGGSGNTIYF. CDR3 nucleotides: TGTGCCAGCAGTCAAGTAGGAGGCTCTGGAAACACCATATATTTT.

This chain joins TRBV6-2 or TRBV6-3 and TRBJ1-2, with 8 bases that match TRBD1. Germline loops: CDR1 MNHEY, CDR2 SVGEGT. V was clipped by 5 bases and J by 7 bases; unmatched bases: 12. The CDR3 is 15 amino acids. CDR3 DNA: TGTGCCAGCAGTAGGCGCGGACAGGGTTACAGTGGCTACACCTTC. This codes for CASSRRGQGYSGYTF.

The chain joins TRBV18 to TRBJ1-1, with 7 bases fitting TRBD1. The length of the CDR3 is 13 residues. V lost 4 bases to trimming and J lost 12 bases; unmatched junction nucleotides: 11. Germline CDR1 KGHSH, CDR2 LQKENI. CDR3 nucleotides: TGTGCCAGCTCACGTGACAGGGACGAGATGACTTTCTTT. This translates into CASSRDRDEMTFF.

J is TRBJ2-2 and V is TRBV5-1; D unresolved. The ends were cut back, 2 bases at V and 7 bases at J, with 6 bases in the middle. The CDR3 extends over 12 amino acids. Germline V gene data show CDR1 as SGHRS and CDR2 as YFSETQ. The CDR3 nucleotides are TGCGCCAGCAGCTTAGCGTACGGGGAGCTGTTTTTT. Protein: CASSLAYGELFF.

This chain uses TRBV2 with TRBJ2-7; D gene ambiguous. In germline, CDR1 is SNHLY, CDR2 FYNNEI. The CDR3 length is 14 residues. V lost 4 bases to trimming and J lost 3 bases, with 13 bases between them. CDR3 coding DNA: TGTGCCAGCAGTGTATCGGGTGTAGGCTACGAGCAGTACTTC. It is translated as CASSVSGVGYEQYF.

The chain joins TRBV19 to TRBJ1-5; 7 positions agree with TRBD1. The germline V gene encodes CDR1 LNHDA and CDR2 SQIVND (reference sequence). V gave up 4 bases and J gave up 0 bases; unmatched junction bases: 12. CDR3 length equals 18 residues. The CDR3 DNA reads TGTGCCAGTAGTACGGGGACAGCCCCAAGGGATAGCAATCAGCCCCAGCATTTT. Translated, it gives CASSTGTAPRDSNQPQHF.

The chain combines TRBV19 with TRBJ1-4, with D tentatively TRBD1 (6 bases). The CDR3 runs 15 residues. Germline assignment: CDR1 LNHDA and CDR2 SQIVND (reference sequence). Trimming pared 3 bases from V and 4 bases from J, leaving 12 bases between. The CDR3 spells CASSIDAQGNEKLFF. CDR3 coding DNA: TGTGCCAGTAGTATTGATGCACAGGGTAATGAAAAACTGTTTTTT.